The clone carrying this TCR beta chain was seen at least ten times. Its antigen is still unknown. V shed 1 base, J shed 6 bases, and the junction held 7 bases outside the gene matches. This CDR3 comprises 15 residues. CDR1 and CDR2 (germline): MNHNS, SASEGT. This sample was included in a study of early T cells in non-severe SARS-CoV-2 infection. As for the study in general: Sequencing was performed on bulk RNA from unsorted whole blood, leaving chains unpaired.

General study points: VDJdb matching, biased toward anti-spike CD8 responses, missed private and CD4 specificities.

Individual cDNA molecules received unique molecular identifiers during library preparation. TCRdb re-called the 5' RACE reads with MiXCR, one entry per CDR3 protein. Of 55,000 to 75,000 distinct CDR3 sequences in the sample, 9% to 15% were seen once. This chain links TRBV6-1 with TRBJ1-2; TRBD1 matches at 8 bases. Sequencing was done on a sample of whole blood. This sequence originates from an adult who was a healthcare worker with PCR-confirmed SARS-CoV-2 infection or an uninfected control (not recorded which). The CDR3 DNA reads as TGTGCCAGCAGTGAAGTTAGGGGGACAGGTGATGGCTACACCTTC. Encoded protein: CASSEVRGTGDGYTF.